These T cell receptor beta chains were read from a single sample in a study of T-cell memory formation after mild COVID-19. TCRdb redid the calling of the 5' RACE reads with MiXCR, one entry per CDR3 protein. The repertoire consists of approximately 350,000 distinct CDR3 sequences, with 14% occurring once and the leading ten covering roughly 22%. The sequenced material came from PBMCs or a T cell subset sorted from them (not recorded which). The receptors were gathered from a man between 18 and 35 years old who had mild COVID-19 (a few samples of this study predate the infection). Cell type and time point are not known. The CDR3 runs from the conserved cysteine through the conserved F or W. The D gene is left open where the match is weak. Clone size is stated in some rows and not others, as once, few, many or a class when expanded.

J: TRBJ1-2
length: 12
D: .
V: TRBV9
size: many
DNA: TGTGCCAGCAGCCCGCGCTTCTATGGCTACACCTTC
CDR3: CASSPRFYGYTF

J: TRBJ2-7
length: 15
D: .
V: TRBV12-3/TRBV12-4
size: .
DNA: TGTGCCAGCAGTTTTAGGGGGGCTGGCTCCTACGAGCAGTACTTC
CDR3: CASSFRGAGSYEQYF

J: TRBJ2-2
length: 14
D: .
V: TRBV6-1
size: .
DNA: TGTGCCAGCAGTGAAGCGGAGTGGGCCGGGGAGCTGTTTTTT
CDR3: CASSEAEWAGELFF

J: TRBJ1-3
length: 15
D: .
V: TRBV10-3
size: few
DNA: TGTGCCATCAGTGAGTCGCGAAGGGCTGGAAACACCATATATTTT
CDR3: CAISESRRAGNTIYF

J: TRBJ1-3
length: 14
D: TRBD1
V: TRBV25-1
size: few
DNA: TGTGCCAGCGGCCCGCAGGGGGCTGGAAACACCATATATTTT
CDR3: CASGPQGAGNTIYF

J: TRBJ2-2
length: 16
D: TRBD2
V: TRBV12-3/TRBV12-4
size: few
DNA: TGTGCCAGCAGCACTTCACCGGGACTAGTACTCGGGGAGCTGTTTTTT
CDR3: CASSTSPGLVLGELFF

J: TRBJ1-2
length: 14
D: .
V: TRBV5-1
size: .
DNA: TGCGCCAGCAGCTTGGCCCCAAGGACAGATGGCTACACCTTC
CDR3: CASSLAPRTDGYTF

J: TRBJ2-1
length: 14
D: .
V: TRBV18
size: .
DNA: TGTGCCAGCGCTGTTGAGAGCTCCTACAATGAGCAGTTCTTC
CDR3: CASAVESSYNEQFF

J: TRBJ1-1
length: 11
D: .
V: TRBV24-1
size: few
DNA: TGTGCCCCTGCAGGGGACACTGAAGCTTTCTTT
CDR3: CAPAGDTEAFF

J: TRBJ2-2
length: 15
D: .
V: TRBV12-3/TRBV12-4
size: few
DNA: TGTGCCAGCAGACCCGGGGCTGGGTCCGGCGGGGAGCTGTTTTTT
CDR3: CASRPGAGSGGELFF